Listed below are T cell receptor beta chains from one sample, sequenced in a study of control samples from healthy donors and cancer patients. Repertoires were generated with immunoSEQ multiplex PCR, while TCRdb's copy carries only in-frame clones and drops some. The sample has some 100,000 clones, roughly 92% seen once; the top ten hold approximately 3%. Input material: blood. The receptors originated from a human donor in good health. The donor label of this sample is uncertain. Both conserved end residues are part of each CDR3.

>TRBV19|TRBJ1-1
CASSIGRFEAFF
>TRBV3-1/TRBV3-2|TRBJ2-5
CASSQAGAGDVTQYF
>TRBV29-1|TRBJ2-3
CSVESSTDTQYF
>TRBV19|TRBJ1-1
CASSIVRGGAPEAFF
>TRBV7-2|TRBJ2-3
CASSLLADTQYF
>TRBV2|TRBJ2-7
CASSEEGENEQYF
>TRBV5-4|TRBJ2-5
CASSLGDRGLRETQYF
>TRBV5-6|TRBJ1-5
CASSFWEGPQHF
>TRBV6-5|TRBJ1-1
CASRQMVAFF
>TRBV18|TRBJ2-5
CASSPPSVQETQYF
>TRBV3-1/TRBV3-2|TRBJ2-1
CASSQEGVWEQFF
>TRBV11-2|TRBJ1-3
CASSPLWGRGNTIYF
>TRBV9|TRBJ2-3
CASSVGTHTDTQYF
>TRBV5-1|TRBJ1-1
CASSSHYRGQNTEAFF
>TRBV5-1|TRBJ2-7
CASSLSTPQGSEQYF
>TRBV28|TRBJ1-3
CASRQGALGNTIYF
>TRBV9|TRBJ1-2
CASSQRGGRTDHGYTF
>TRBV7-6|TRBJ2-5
CASSSNVVSAQETQYF
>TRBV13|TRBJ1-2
CASSQQEKQGYTF
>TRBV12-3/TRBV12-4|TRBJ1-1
CASTWGTNTEAFF
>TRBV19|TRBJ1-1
CASSMGTENTEAFF